Below, 23 T cell receptor beta chains from the same sample are listed, as sequenced in a study of blood T cells in healthy people across ages. Using a J-beta primer mix together with a sample-barcoded 5' primer, a second PCR was run for about 7 to 12 cycles. From the 5' RACE reads, TCRdb called clonotypes with MiXCR, one entry per CDR3 protein. The data show some 1 million distinct CDR3 sequences, under 55% seen once. Material: blood. Every receptor here comes from a woman aged 55-69 years in good health.

This clonotype was counted many times. The rearrangement joins TRBV5-1 to TRBJ1-2, with TRBD1 matching over 12 bases. Trimming removed 5 bases from V and 8 bases from J; junction bases left unmatched: 7. The CDR3 runs to 14 residues. The germline gives CDR1 SGHRS, CDR2 YFSETQ. The CDR3 loop is CASSRDRGQEGYTF. DNA for the CDR3: TGCGCCAGCAGTAGGGACAGGGGGCAGGAAGGCTACACCTTC. Full variable domain (rest looked up from reference TRBV5-1 and TRBJ1-2): KAGVTQTPRYLIKTRGQQVTLSCSPISGHRSVSWYQQTPGQGLQFLFEYFSETQRNKGNFPGRFSGRQFSNSRSEMNVSTLELGDSALYLCASSRDRGQEGYTFGSGTRLTVV.

This clonotype was picked up one time. This sequence joins TRBV28 and TRBJ2-3; D is ambiguous. Germline CDR1 MDHEN, CDR2 SYDVKM. The CDR3 is 13 residues long. V dropped 5 bases and J dropped 0 bases, with 6 bases sitting between them. CDR3 in DNA: TGTGCCAGCAGTGTATTAAGCACAGATACGCAGTATTTT. Protein product: CASSVLSTDTQYF.

In nucleotides, the CDR3 is TGTGCCAGCAGCCAACGGGAGAGAGCCAGTAACTATGGCTACACCTTC. Amino acid sequence: CASSQRERASNYGYTF. The V gene is TRBV7-9, the J gene TRBJ1-2, with D hard to call. This CDR3 has 16 amino acids. Trimming took 5 bases from V and 1 from J, leaving 17 bases between them. Germline loops: CDR1 SEHNR, CDR2 FQNEAQ (reference sequence). Full variable domain (remainder filled in from reference TRBV7-9 and TRBJ1-2): DTGVSQNPRHKITKRGQNVTFRCDPISEHNRLYWYRQTLGQGPEFLTYFQNEAQLEKSRLLSDRFSAERPKGSFSTLEIQRTEQGDSAMYLCASSQRERASNYGYTFGSGTRLTVV.

Many counts were recorded for this clonotype. The chain is built from TRBV6-6 and TRBJ1-5, with D maybe TRBD1 (6 bases). Germline loops: CDR1 MNHNY, CDR2 SVGAGI (reference sequence). The ends were cut back, 5 bases at V and 5 bases at J, with 19 bases in the middle. CDR3 length: 16 amino acids. The CDR3: CASSPVKGTSYQPQHF. As DNA, the CDR3 is TGTGCCAGCAGTCCGGTAAAAGGGACATCCTATCAGCCCCAGCATTTT.

The J gene is TRBJ2-3, the V gene TRBV20-1; a possible D gene is TRBD2 (6 bases). This CDR3 region has 20 residues. V lost 5 bases and J lost 2, with 32 bases in between. The V gene's germline CDR1 is DFQATT and CDR2 SNEGSKA (reference sequence). The CDR3 DNA sequence: TGCAGTGCTGATGGGTGGGGCCTTCTTTTAGCGGAGACAGACACAGATACGCAGTATTTT. Protein: CSADGWGLLLAETDTDTQYF.

J is TRBJ2-7 and V is TRBV20-1; TRBD2 agrees at 10 bases. CDR1 is DFQATT, CDR2 SNEGSKA, per germline (reference sequence). V gave up 2 bases and J gave up 4 bases; unmatched junction bases: 8. CDR3 length: 15 residues. The CDR3 bases are TGCAGTGCTAGATGGACTAGCGGAGCGACTTACGAGCAGTACTTC. It specifies CSARWTSGATYEQYF.

V and J are TRBV6-2 or TRBV6-3 and TRBJ1-1; D ambiguous. Trimming stripped 5 bases from V and 5 bases from J, with 18 bases between. The CDR3 consists of 15 residues. CDR1 and CDR2 (germline): MNHEY, SVGEGT. In DNA form, the CDR3 reads TGTGCCAGCAGTCGGAGTAAGGGCAGGTGGACTGAAGCTTTCTTT. It translates to CASSRSKGRWTEAFF.

J is TRBJ2-7 and V is TRBV9; possibly TRBD1 for D (5 bases). CDR3 length: 14 residues. Germline CDR1 reads SGDLS; CDR2 reads YYNGEE. The V end was cut by 4 bases, the J end by 0 bases, with 11 bases between. The CDR3 nucleotides are TGTGCCAGCAGCCTGACAGTCCACTCCTACGAGCAGTACTTC. Translating gives CASSLTVHSYEQYF.

The chain combines TRBV7-2 with TRBJ2-1; the match to TRBD1 covers 8 bases. After removal of 4 bases from V and 8 bases from J, the junction contained 7 bases not matched to a gene. Per the germline V gene, CDR1 is SGHTA and CDR2 is FQGNSA. The CDR3 sequence is 14 residues long. The CDR3 nucleotides read TGTGCCAGCAGCTCCCAGGGGGCGGTCTATGAGCAGTTCTTC. Translating it yields CASSSQGAVYEQFF.

This chain joins TRBV25-1 and TRBJ1-1, with 7 bases fitting TRBD1. The germline V gene has CDR1 MGHDK and CDR2 SYGVNS. CDR3 length: 11 residues. V gave up 5 bases and J gave up 11 bases; unmatched junction bases: 5. The CDR3 spells CASSTGARAFF. As DNA, the CDR3 is TGTGCCAGCAGTACAGGGGCACGGGCTTTCTTT.

As concerns this clonotype: A read error may be the cause here, since a much bigger clone is one base away. The chain uses TRBV7-2 and TRBJ2-7; 7 bases match TRBD2. This CDR3 has 15 amino acids. Per germline, CDR1 SGHTA and CDR2 FQGNSA. V was clipped by 7 bases and J by 7 bases; unmatched bases: 16. The CDR3 DNA sequence: TGTGCCAGCACCTTGACTAGCTCAACCTACAATGAGCAGTACTTC. Protein sequence: CASTLTSSTYNEQYF.

The chain employs TRBV28 and TRBJ2-7; 9 nucleotides line up with TRBD1. V lost 6 bases, J lost 4 bases, and 13 bases stayed unmatched. The CDR3 has 16 residues. Germline-derived CDR1 and CDR2 are MDHEN and SYDVKM. Here the CDR3 DNA reads TGTGCCAGCAGCCTTGGGACAGGGTCGTTCCTTTACGAGCAGTACTTC. Its translation is CASSLGTGSFLYEQYF.

This clonotype came up many times. The genes are TRBV3-1 and TRBJ2-1, with 8 bases lining up with TRBD2. With V trimmed by 1 base and J by 0 bases, 2 bases remained unmatched. The CDR3 totals 16 residues. The germline gives CDR1 LGHDT, CDR2 YNNKEL (reference sequence). The CDR3 sequence: CASSQAGGGSYNEQFF. In DNA, the CDR3 is TGTGCCAGCAGCCAAGCGGGAGGGGGCTCCTACAATGAGCAGTTCTTC.

This clonotype was counted many times. The DNA for the CDR3 is TGCGCCAGCAGCGCGACCGGACCTCCCACAGATACGCAGTATTTT. Translation: CASSATGPPTDTQYF. The chain joins TRBV5-1 to TRBJ2-3; D remains ambiguous. This CDR3 region has 15 residues. Germline loops: CDR1 SGHRS, CDR2 YFSETQ. The ends were cut back, 4 bases at V and 2 bases at J, with 14 bases in the middle.

The chain recombines TRBV12-3 or TRBV12-4 with TRBJ2-5; D could derive from TRBD1 or TRBD2 (6 bases each). The length of the CDR3 is 16 residues. V lost 5 bases and J 5 bases, leaving 21 bases between the germline ends. The CDR3 sequence is CASSPLGGSGVETQYF. In DNA form, the CDR3 reads TGTGCCAGCAGTCCCTTGGGGGGCTCGGGCGTGGAGACCCAGTACTTC.

The chain has TRBV27 and TRBJ2-4, with D maybe TRBD2 (5 bases). The better agreement between TRBJ2-7 and the DNA end casts doubt on the J call. The germline gives CDR1 MNHEY, CDR2 SMNVEV (reference sequence). CDR3 length equals 15 residues. The CDR3 DNA is TGTGCCAGCAGTTCTTTGGCCCGGCGGGCCTACGAGCAGTACTTC. Residues: CASSSLARRAYEQYF.

The chain has TRBV20-1 and TRBJ2-1, with 14 positions matching TRBD2. CDR3 length: 13 amino acids. In germline, CDR1 is DFQATT, CDR2 SNEGSKA (reference sequence). The V and J ends lost 6 bases and 8 bases, in that order; junction bases with no gene match: 3. The CDR3 region has the DNA TGCAGTGCCGGACTAGCGGGAGGAGATGAGCAGTTCTTC. Translation: CSAGLAGGDEQFF.

This chain connects TRBV5-8 to TRBJ2-1, with 7 bases identical to TRBD1. The V and J ends lost 4 bases and 9 bases, in that order; junction bases with no gene match: 13. Germline-derived CDR1 and CDR2 are SGHTS and YDEGEE. This CDR3 has 15 amino acids. This CDR3 reads CASSPPEYRGGEQFF. The CDR3 bases are TGTGCCAGCAGCCCACCCGAATACAGGGGCGGTGAGCAGTTCTTC.

The gene calls are TRBV12-3 or TRBV12-4 and TRBJ2-1, with TRBD2 as a possible D gene (6 bases). Trimming removed 1 base from V and 0 bases from J, with 13 bases in between. There are 17 residues in the CDR3. The CDR3 region is CASSLGPGRSSYNEQFF. The DNA of the CDR3 is TGTGCCAGCAGTTTAGGTCCAGGGAGGAGCTCCTACAATGAGCAGTTCTTC.

This clonotype was counted only a few times. V gene TRBV29-1 combines with J gene TRBJ2-3, with D tentatively TRBD1 (6 bases). The CDR3 loop spans 13 amino acids. Between the trimmed V and J ends, which lost 4 bases and 2 bases, there was a span of 10 bases. Germline lookup yields CDR1 SQVTM and CDR2 ANQGSEA. The chain's CDR3 is CSVAGHNTDTQYF. The CDR3 coding sequence is TGCAGCGTTGCGGGACACAACACAGATACGCAGTATTTT.

In nucleotides, the CDR3 is TGTGCCAGCAGCCCGACTAGCGGGATCTACGAGCAGTACTTC. Translating gives CASSPTSGIYEQYF. This chain uses TRBV11-2 with TRBJ2-7; 11 bases are shared with TRBD2. The CDR3 runs to 14 residues. V shed 5 bases and J 3 bases; nucleotides not matched to a gene: 3. Per the germline V gene, CDR1 is SGHAT and CDR2 is FQNNGV.

Concerning this clonotype: With a much larger clone just one base away, this may be a read error. The chain couples TRBV5-6 to TRBJ2-7; the D gene could be TRBD1 or TRBD2 (6 bases each). The CDR3 contains 14 residues. V was trimmed by 0 bases and J by 6 bases, leaving 13 bases between them. In germline, CDR1 is SGHDT, CDR2 YYEEEE. CDR3 bases: TGTGCCAGCAGCTTGGAACTAGGGGGAGGCGAGCAGTACTTC. It translates to CASSLELGGGEQYF.

V usage is TRBV25-1 and J usage is TRBJ2-1; D uncertain. The CDR3 is 10 amino acids. V gave up 6 bases and J gave up 6 bases, with 3 bases separating them. In germline, CDR1 is MGHDK, CDR2 SYGVNS. CDR3 residues: CASRLNEQFF. The CDR3 DNA reads as TGTGCCAGCAGGCTCAATGAGCAGTTCTTC.